This TCR beta chain derives from a study of cytomegalovirus exposure and HLA in healthy donors. 60 Vbeta and 13 Jbeta primers were used in PCR. Assay: immunoSEQ multiplex PCR; the TCRdb copy retains only in-frame clones and omits some. The sample shows approximately 70,000 clones, roughly 71% of them seen only once. Remarks on this clone: Its target is unknown.

Whole-study findings and limits: TCR beta sequences numbering roughly 16,000 were associated with HLA alleles at 0.05 false discovery rate in a later analysis. Several top significant clusters appeared, in a later analysis, to be linked to common viral pathogens. As was reported, the classifier diagnosed cytomegalovirus status with high specificity and sensitivity.

The source of this sequence is a woman aged 60-70 years in good health and CMV-seropositive. The material sequenced was PBMCs.

The CDR3 loop reads CASSYSGRGEQYF. The CDR3 DNA sequence: TGTGCCAGCAGTTACTCCGGAAGGGGCGAGCAGTACTTC. V gene TRBV6-6 combines with J gene TRBJ2-7, with a weak D call TRBD1 (5 bases). Between the trimmed V and J ends, which lost 0 bases and 6 bases, there was a span of 9 bases. The germline V gene encodes CDR1 MNHNY and CDR2 SVGAGI (reference sequence). CDR3 length: 13 residues.